The T cell receptor beta chain under discussion was sequenced for a study of cytomegalovirus exposure and HLA in healthy donors. It was with 60 Vbeta and 13 Jbeta primers that the PCR ran. The repertoire was sequenced with immunoSEQ multiplex PCR; TCRdb's copy has only in-frame clones and lacks some. The sample yields about 130,000 clones, around 70% seen once. The source is a human donor in good health. Source material: PBMCs.

CDR3 sequence: CANFDRVNYGYTF. CDR3 sequence (DNA): TGTGCCAATTTCGACAGGGTTAACTATGGCTACACCTTC. This chain joins TRBV28 and TRBJ1-2; 7 bases line up with TRBD1. J gave up 1 base and V 10 bases, and 6 bases lay outside the gene matches. The CDR3 covers 13 residues. Germline CDR1 MDHEN, CDR2 SYDVKM.